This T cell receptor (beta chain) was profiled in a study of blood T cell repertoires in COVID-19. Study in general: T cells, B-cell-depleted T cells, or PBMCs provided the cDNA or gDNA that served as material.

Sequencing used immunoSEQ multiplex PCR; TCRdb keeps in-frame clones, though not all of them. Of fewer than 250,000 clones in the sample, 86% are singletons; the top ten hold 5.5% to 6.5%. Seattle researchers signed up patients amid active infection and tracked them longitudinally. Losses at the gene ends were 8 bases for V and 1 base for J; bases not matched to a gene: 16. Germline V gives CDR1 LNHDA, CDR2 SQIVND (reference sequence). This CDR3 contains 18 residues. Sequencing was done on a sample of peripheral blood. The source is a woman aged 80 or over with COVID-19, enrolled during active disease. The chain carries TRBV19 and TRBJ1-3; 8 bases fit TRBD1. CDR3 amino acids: CASGTDREKMASGNTIYF. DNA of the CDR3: TGTGCCAGTGGAACGGACAGGGAGAAGATGGCGTCTGGAAACACCATATATTTT. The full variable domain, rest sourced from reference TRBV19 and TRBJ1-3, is DGGITQSPKYLFRKEGQNVTLSCEQNLNHDAMYWYRQDPGQGLRLIYYSQIVNDFQKGDIAEGYSVSREKKESFPLTVTSAQKNPTAFYLCASGTDREKMASGNTIYFGEGSWLTVV.